These 30 T cell receptor beta chains were all obtained from the same sample, sequenced in a study of a mutant IDH1 vaccine in newly diagnosed glioma. The time point here: baseline, week 1 (first vaccination visit). The treatment here: pre-vaccination baseline after standard-of-care therapy. Repertoires were generated with immunoSEQ multiplex PCR, while TCRdb's copy carries only in-frame clones and drops some. The sample has tens of thousands of clones, approximately 78% seen once. Sequenced here: PBMCs, sampled from a glioma patient treated with radiotherapy, temozolomide or both. Receptors were obtained from a man aged 18 to 29 with glioma.

This chain links TRBV5-1 with TRBJ1-5; TRBD1 agrees at 11 bases. V lost 2 bases, J lost 4 bases, and 2 bases stayed unmatched. Germline V CDR1 and CDR2: SGHRS, YFSETQ. The CDR3 totals 15 residues. The CDR3 loop reads CASSLGTGGNQPQHF. DNA for the CDR3: TGCGCCAGCAGCTTAGGGACAGGGGGAAATCAGCCCCAGCATTTT.

This chain connects TRBV6-5 to TRBJ1-2; D not resolved. The CDR3 sequence is 12 residues long. The V and J ends lost 5 bases and 8 bases respectively, with 12 bases between them. Per germline, CDR1 MNHEY and CDR2 SVGAGI. CDR3 nucleotide sequence: TGTGCCAGCAGTCCTCCGCAAGGAGGCTACACCTTC. Its protein is CASSPPQGGYTF.

The rearrangement uses TRBV6-5 and TRBJ1-3; 7 nucleotides agree with TRBD1. The CDR3 totals 14 residues. Germline CDR1 MNHEY, CDR2 SVGAGI. Germline trimming cut 5 bases from V and 2 bases from J; bases unmatched to any gene: 3. The CDR3 loop is CASSPQGAGNTIYF. The CDR3 nucleotides are TGTGCCAGCAGTCCGCAGGGGGCTGGAAACACCATATATTTT.

The gene calls are TRBV9 and TRBJ2-1, with 11 bases lining up with TRBD2. The V segment lost 4 bases and the J segment 10 bases; nucleotides outside the gene matches: 1. CDR3 length: 12 residues. The germline gives CDR1 SGDLS, CDR2 YYNGEE. The CDR3 DNA follows: TGTGCCAGCAGCCTAGCGGGAGGAGAGCAGTTCTTC. This translates into CASSLAGGEQFF.

This clone was seen once. This chain joins TRBV6-1 and TRBJ1-2, with a tentative D call TRBD1 (6 bases). Trimming cost V 4 bases and J 2 bases, with 14 bases left between them. The germline V gene encodes CDR1 MNHNS and CDR2 SASEGT. This CDR3 has 15 amino acids. The CDR3 nucleotides read TGTGCCAGCAGTGTAGTGGGGGGCATGAACTATGGCTACACCTTC. Its protein is CASSVVGGMNYGYTF.

This clone was found a few times. The chain couples TRBV7-2 to TRBJ1-5; D is uncertain. V shed 8 bases and J shed 1 base, with 9 bases lying between them. The germline CDR1 and CDR2 sequences are SGHTA and FQGNSA. This CDR3 comprises 13 residues. CDR3: CASAGESNQPQHF. DNA of the CDR3: TGTGCCAGCGCCGGGGAAAGCAATCAGCCCCAGCATTTT.

The rearrangement joins TRBV6-1 to TRBJ1-4; 7 positions match TRBD1. The CDR3 has 12 amino acids. Trimming took 5 bases from V and 8 from J; bases not matched to a gene: 2. Per the germline V gene, CDR1 is MNHNS and CDR2 is SASEGT. CDR3: CASSIQGEKLFF. CDR3 nucleotide sequence: TGTGCCAGCAGTATACAGGGGGAAAAACTGTTTTTT.

The sample holds a few counts of this clone. J is TRBJ1-5 and V is TRBV30; D unresolved. This CDR3 has 13 amino acids. V lost 0 bases, J lost 6 bases, and 9 bases lay in between. The germline V gene encodes CDR1 GTSNPN and CDR2 SVGIG (reference sequence). CDR3 residues: CAWSVQGSQPQHF. Here the CDR3 DNA reads TGTGCCTGGAGTGTACAAGGTAGTCAGCCCCAGCATTTT.

The table lists this clone with a count of one. The rearrangement links TRBV5-1 to TRBJ2-7; no reliable D call. This CDR3 has 13 amino acids. Trimming took 0 bases from V and 5 from J, leaving 9 bases between them. The germline V gene encodes CDR1 SGHRS and CDR2 YFSETQ. The CDR3 sequence is CASSLAAWDEQYF. Here the CDR3 DNA reads TGCGCCAGCAGCTTGGCGGCGTGGGACGAGCAGTACTTC.

The V call is TRBV25-1, the J call TRBJ1-1; no reliable D call. V lost 3 bases to trimming and J lost 4 bases, with 9 bases between them. Germline V CDR1 and CDR2: MGHDK, SYGVNS. The CDR3 spans 13 residues. The CDR3 sequence: CASSESTRTEAFF. CDR3 bases: TGTGCCAGCAGTGAGTCGACCCGCACTGAAGCTTTCTTT.

The CDR3 region is CASRVRTGINEQFF. The CDR3 DNA is TGTGCCAGCAGAGTTAGGACAGGGATCAATGAGCAGTTCTTC. The V gene is TRBV2, the J gene TRBJ2-1, with 8 positions matching TRBD1. J gave up 6 bases and V 6 bases, and 7 bases lay outside the gene matches. The length of the CDR3 is 14 residues. CDR1 is SNHLY, CDR2 FYNNEI, per germline. Filled out from reference TRBV2 and TRBJ2-1, the complete variable domain reads EPEVTQTPSHQVTQMGQEVILRCVPISNHLYFYWYRQILGQKVEFLVSFYNNEISEKSEIFDDQFSVERPDGSNFTLKIRSTKLEDSAMYFCASRVRTGINEQFFGPGTRLTVL.

This chain joins TRBV5-1 and TRBJ2-3; no clear D. Germline V CDR1 and CDR2: SGHRS, YFSETQ. V shed 1 base and J shed 4 bases, with 10 bases lying between them. The CDR3 consists of 14 residues. The CDR3: CASSLSGLPDTQYF. CDR3 nucleotides: TGCGCCAGCAGCTTGTCTGGGCTACCAGATACGCAGTATTTT.

This chain uses TRBV5-1 with TRBJ1-4, with D possibly TRBD1 on 6 matching bases. This CDR3 has 15 residues. Trimming pared 4 bases from V and 4 bases from J, leaving 14 bases between. The germline V gene encodes CDR1 SGHRS and CDR2 YFSETQ. Written as DNA, the CDR3 is TGCGCCAGCAGCATGGACGTAGGGGGTAATGAAAAACTGTTTTTT. Encoded protein: CASSMDVGGNEKLFF.

This chain joins TRBV29-1 and TRBJ1-1; 9 positions match TRBD1. With V trimmed by 5 bases and J by 4 bases, 5 bases remained unmatched. This CDR3 has 13 amino acids. The germline gives CDR1 SQVTM, CDR2 ANQGSEA. CDR3 sequence: CSVTQGASTEAFF. DNA of the CDR3: TGCAGCGTTACACAGGGGGCAAGCACTGAAGCTTTCTTT.

The chain links TRBV15 to TRBJ2-7, with D perhaps TRBD1 or TRBD2 (5 bases each). The CDR3 has 14 residues. The V and J ends lost 7 bases and 2 bases respectively, with 15 bases between them. Germline V CDR1 and CDR2: LNHNV, YYDKDF (reference sequence). This CDR3 is CATKRNQGPYEQYF. Written as DNA, the CDR3 is TGTGCCACCAAACGTAATCAGGGACCCTACGAGCAGTACTTC.

The V gene is TRBV5-6, the J gene TRBJ1-2; no definite D call. V was cut by 0 bases and J by 2 bases, with 2 bases left in between. This CDR3 contains 12 residues. Germline-derived CDR1 and CDR2 are SGHDT and YYEEEE. The CDR3 DNA sequence: TGTGCCAGCAGCTTGGTAAACTATGGCTACACCTTC. Residues: CASSLVNYGYTF.

This clone came up once. The rearrangement uses TRBV30 and TRBJ2-7, with D tentatively TRBD1 (6 bases). This CDR3 comprises 11 residues. Looked up from germline, CDR1 is GTSNPN and CDR2 is SVGIG (reference sequence). With 4 bases removed from V and 5 bases from J, the gap between germline ends came to 9 bases. In DNA, the CDR3 is TGTGCCTGGACAGGGGCCCACGAGCAGTACTTC. Translating gives CAWTGAHEQYF.

This clone was picked up one time. V usage is TRBV29-1 and J usage is TRBJ2-7, with TRBD2 matching 10 bases. There are 14 residues in the CDR3. V lost 4 bases to trimming and J lost 5 bases; unmatched junction nucleotides: 8. Per germline, CDR1 SQVTM and CDR2 ANQGSEA. This CDR3 is CSVGLLAGVNEQYF. CDR3 DNA: TGCAGCGTTGGTCTCCTAGCGGGAGTGAACGAGCAGTACTTC.

V and J are TRBV5-1 and TRBJ1-1, with D unresolved. This CDR3 is 14 amino acids long. V shed 4 bases and J shed 5 bases, with 15 bases lying between them. Germline lookup yields CDR1 SGHRS and CDR2 YFSETQ. The CDR3 bases are TGCGCCAGCAGCCTACTTCTTAGCGGGACTGAAGCTTTCTTT. Protein product: CASSLLLSGTEAFF.

V gene TRBV7-2 combines with J gene TRBJ2-7; the D call may be TRBD1 or TRBD2 (5 bases each). V gave up 5 bases and J gave up 2 bases, with 19 bases separating them. CDR3 size: 16 residues. Germline values: CDR1 SGHTA, CDR2 FQGNSA. The CDR3 DNA is TGTGCCAGCAGCCCACGATCCCAGGGAGCTACCTACGAGCAGTACTTC. Amino acid sequence: CASSPRSQGATYEQYF. The whole variable domain, remainder taken from reference TRBV7-2 and TRBJ2-7, is GAGVSQSPSNKVTEKGKDVELRCDPISGHTALYWYRQSLGQGLEFLIYFQGNSAPDKSGLPSDRFSAERTGGSVSTLTIQRTQQEDSAVYLCASSPRSQGATYEQYFGPGTRLTVT.

The rearrangement joins TRBV7-2 to TRBJ2-7; 7 bases agree with TRBD1. After removal of 5 bases from V and 4 bases from J, the junction contained 8 bases not matched to a gene. The CDR3 contains 14 residues. Germline V gene data show CDR1 as SGHTA and CDR2 as FQGNSA. The CDR3 loop is CASSVGDRGYEQYF. The CDR3 nucleotides read TGTGCCAGCAGCGTGGGGGACAGAGGTTACGAGCAGTACTTC.

This chain joins TRBV28 and TRBJ1-2; D perhaps matches TRBD1 (5 bases). CDR1 MDHEN and CDR2 SYDVKM come from the germline V gene. CDR3 size: 16 residues. Trimming took 7 bases from V and 3 from J, leaving 21 bases between them. Here the CDR3 DNA reads TGTGCCAGCACTCCCGGCTTGTCTGGGGCTGACTATGGCTACACCTTC. It specifies CASTPGLSGADYGYTF.

This sequence joins TRBV27 and TRBJ2-2; D is undetermined. The CDR3 covers 13 residues. Germline V CDR1 and CDR2: MNHEY, SMNVEV (reference sequence). V lost 6 bases and J 3 bases, leaving 8 bases between the germline ends. CDR3: CASSLKHTGELFF. The CDR3 DNA sequence: TGTGCCAGCAGCCTGAAGCACACCGGGGAGCTGTTTTTT.

In this sample, this clone turned up once. The genes are TRBV7-2 and TRBJ1-5; TRBD1 might be the D (6 bases). Germline V gene lookup returns CDR1 SGHTA and CDR2 FQGNSA. Trimming shortened V by 1 base and J by 2 bases, and 9 bases separated the two germline ends. The CDR3 loop spans 15 amino acids. In nucleotides, the CDR3 is TGTGCCAGCAGCTTAGGCAGGGGAGGCAATCAGCCCCAGCATTTT. Translation: CASSLGRGGNQPQHF.

V is TRBV5-1 and J is TRBJ2-5, with D possibly called TRBD1 or TRBD2 (5 bases each). The CDR3 has 16 amino acids. Deletions cut 1 base from V and 5 bases from J, with 18 bases between. The germline V gene encodes CDR1 SGHRS and CDR2 YFSETQ. The DNA of the CDR3 is TGCGCCAGCAGCTTGCCAGGGACCCTAGAGTTGGAGACCCAGTACTTC. Translating gives CASSLPGTLELETQYF.

The rearrangement links TRBV4-1 to TRBJ1-1, with a tentative D call TRBD1 (5 bases). V shed 0 bases and J shed 11 bases, with 22 bases lying between them. Germline V gene data show CDR1 as MGHRA and CDR2 as YSYEKL. The CDR3 spans 16 residues. The DNA of the CDR3 is TGCGCCAGCAGCCAAGATTCTACTTGGGACCGAAGTCCGGCTTTCTTT. It yields the protein CASSQDSTWDRSPAFF.

The chain uses TRBV27 and TRBJ2-1, with 10 bases that match TRBD1. The germline gives CDR1 MNHEY, CDR2 SMNVEV (reference sequence). This CDR3 has 16 residues. V was pared by 5 bases and J by 7 bases, with 11 bases of the junction left unmatched. CDR3 region: CASSMTGGYSRNEQFF. In DNA, the CDR3 is TGTGCCAGCAGTATGACAGGGGGCTACAGTAGGAATGAGCAGTTCTTC.

The V and J genes are TRBV5-4 and TRBJ2-1; 14 positions match TRBD2. The CDR3 loop spans 17 amino acids. V dropped 1 base and J dropped 6; count of bases not matched to a gene: 6. In germline, CDR1 is SGHNT, CDR2 YYREEE (reference sequence). CDR3 DNA: TGTGCCAGCAGCTTGAGTAGGGGACTAGCGGGAGTCAATGAGCAGTTCTTC. Translating it yields CASSLSRGLAGVNEQFF.

The CDR3 DNA sequence: TGTGCCTGGAGCGGACAGGGACCCGGTTACACCTTC. Amino acid sequence: CAWSGQGPGYTF. The chain joins TRBV30 to TRBJ1-2, with 8 bases lining up with TRBD1. This CDR3 contains 12 residues. V lost 3 bases and J lost 11; bases outside the gene matches: 8. Germline V lookup: CDR1 GTSNPN, CDR2 SVGIG (reference sequence). Full variable domain (remainder filled in from reference TRBV30 and TRBJ1-2): SQTIHQWPATLVQPVGSPLSLECTVEGTSNPNLYWYRQAAGRGLQLLFYSVGIGQISSEVPQNLSASRPQDRQFILSSKKLLLSDSGFYLCAWSGQGPGYTFGSGTRLTVV.

This chain uses TRBV6-6 with TRBJ1-2; 10 nucleotides agree with TRBD1. Germline V CDR1 and CDR2: MNHNY, SVGAGI (reference sequence). This CDR3 comprises 15 residues. The V segment lost 1 base and the J segment 6 bases; nucleotides outside the gene matches: 5. CDR3 sequence (DNA): TGTGCCAGCAGTTACTTACCGGGACAGGGGAATGGCTACACCTTC. It translates to CASSYLPGQGNGYTF.